This T cell receptor beta chain came from a study of beta chain features in type 1 diabetes (dated by TCRdb to about 2018). About the full investigation: No differences in mean age, gender distribution, total cell number or subset yield were found between patients and healthy donors. The study compared the TCRB repertoires of sorted circulating CD4+ T cell subsets in recently diagnosed type 1 diabetes patients with those in matched healthy donors. Across all samples, approximately 98,000,000 sorted cells were examined, and cell number per subset correlated strongly with RNA yield. Naive and central memory subsets were obtained from all 30 or so donors, but regulatory and stem cell-like memory subsets were isolated from only 8 patients and roughly eight healthy donors.

The entire amount of isolated RNA was reverse transcribed using the High Capacity cDNA Reverse Transcription Kit, so the sequenced TCRB transcripts were expressed ones. Naive, central memory and regulatory T cell samples underwent deep immunoSEQ sequencing, averaging roughly 3.4 million total reads per sample. Sorted cells were lysed in RLT buffer and RNA was extracted with DNase-treated RNeasy Micro or Mini kits, depending on cell number. To prevent cross-contamination, every cell subset was processed on its own, while patient and healthy donor samples were processed together. The immunoSEQ multiplex PCR was used to amplify TCRB sequences from cDNA, generating 87-bp fragments that spanned the CDR3 region. Sequencing of the amplicons was done on the Illumina HiSeq platform. As for the authors' bioinformatics: PCR bias was computationally corrected using synthetic template baselines, reads within Hamming distance 2 were collapsed, and singletons that could not be merged were discarded. By aligning reads against IMGT, V, D and J genes, CDR3 length, and insertions or deletions at six rearrangement sites were assigned. Within each subset, clonotype counts were normalized to sorted cell number, after which true diversity and Gini coefficients were computed with the tcR R package. Repertoire sharing was quantified using the overlap coefficient calculated on TCRB nucleotide sequences. Out-of-frame TCRB sequences from naive cells were analyzed as a proxy for the pre-selection repertoire. TCRdb re-hosts the immuneACCESS table, in-frame sequences only. Its copies lack some clones; in the studies checked, an unresolved V gene accounts for under half of them, and the cause for the rest is not known. That table furnishes V, J and clone size, whereas the DNA furnished D and trimming. Across this sample there are around 240,000 clones, with 9.6% seen only once. Just under 0.035% of the sample goes to the ten largest clones.

Each donor gave one peripheral blood draw, approximately 110 mL on average, collected into heparinised tubes. Naive, central memory, regulatory and stem cell-like memory CD4+ T cells were sorted on a BD FACSAria II using a panel including CD45RO, CCR7, CD25, CD127, CD95 and CD27. A purity above 98% was achieved for all sorted populations. PBMCs were separated immediately by Lymphoprep density gradient centrifugation and were stained directly, without being cultured. Samples were stained and sorted in pairs, with one healthy donor and one patient per experiment, so that batch effects were minimized. General findings and caveats noted by the study authors: Because the HLA sub-analyses included only small numbers of individuals, any influence of HLA type on TCRB rearrangement was left unresolved. Type 1 diabetes patients showed a moderate but significant shortening of TCRB CDR3 length in all four CD4+ subsets. Naive, central memory and regulatory TCRB repertoires appeared to be more similar among patients than among healthy donors. Patients with type 1 diabetes made fewer insertions and deleted more nucleotides at VDJ recombination sites, implying thymic rearrangement abnormalities. PCR may preferentially amplify shorter templates, but because patient and control samples were amplified and corrected together, any resulting skew would affect both groups equally. Because cDNA was sequenced instead of genomic DNA, activated cells with high expression could be over-represented, although the groups did not differ in activation or CD3 levels.

Reading from cysteine to phenylalanine, the CDR3 counts 17 amino acids. The CDR3 DNA has 51 bases and is translated from base 1. Sequences MGHDK (CDR1) and SYGVNS (CDR2) are obtained from the germline V gene. The V end gives up 4 bases and the J end 3 bases, leaving 13 bases in the junction not matched to a gene. With respect to this clone: Its antigen specificity is not known. The input lacks base qualities; no much larger clone sits a single base away.

What was sequenced was naive CD4+ T cells from blood. The sample's cell subset or site, from its label and the paper: true naive CD4+ T cells. This chain joins TRBV25-1 to TRBJ1-1; the junction holds 8 bases that match TRBD1. The sequence came from a woman between 18 and 29 years old in good health. The CDR3 is CASSGSETGVKYTEAFF. The nucleotide sequence is given as TGTGCCAGCAGTGGGTCCGAGACAGGGGTGAAGTACACTGAAGCTTTCTTT.